This TCR beta chain derives from a study of naive and memory T cell subsets. TCR cDNA received a 3' ligated oligonucleotide that carried a UMI. Germline V gene lookup returns CDR1 LGHNA and CDR2 YSLEER. The CDR3 is 15 amino acids. V dropped 4 bases and J dropped 4; count of bases not matched to a gene: 7. Four PCR rounds used nested alpha and beta constant region primers plus the SP2 primer. For blood and skin samples, reverse transcription used TCR alpha and beta constant primers. TCRdb recomputed calls from the 5' RACE reads with MiXCR, one row per CDR3 protein. The sample lists tens of thousands of distinct CDR3 sequences, more than 7.5% occurring once. This clonotype was recorded at least ten times.

This TCR came from a female donor in good health. The chain combines TRBV4-3 with TRBJ2-1; 7 nucleotides line up with TRBD2. In DNA, the CDR3 is TGCGCCAGCAGCCTATTACTAGCGATATACAATGAGCAGTTCTTC. Protein: CASSLLLAIYNEQFF.